A single sample gave rise to the 13 T cell receptor beta chains below, sequenced in a study of CD8 T cell repertoires and HIV-1 epitope variants. The table came from immunoSEQ multiplex PCR; TCRdb's copy has only in-frame clones and leaves some out. This sample yields 95,000 or so clones, of which roughly four fifths are seen a single time; under 30% belongs to the top ten. The sample comprised uncultured baseline CD8+ T cells from peripheral blood mononuclear cells (PBMCs). The receptors shown here come from a male donor with HIV.

The chain combines TRBV9 with TRBJ1-3; D is unresolved. V lost 0 bases to trimming and J lost 0 bases, with 7 bases between them. The CDR3 runs 15 residues. Germline V gives CDR1 SGDLS, CDR2 YYNGEE. This CDR3 reads CASSVVPLSGNTIYF. Here the CDR3 DNA reads TGTGCCAGCAGCGTAGTTCCGCTCTCTGGAAACACCATATATTTT.

The chain recombines TRBV10-3 with TRBJ2-5; D gene uncertain. CDR3 length: 12 amino acids. Germline CDR1 is ENHRY and CDR2 is SYGVKD. V gave up 10 bases and J gave up 5 bases, with 14 bases separating them. CDR3 DNA sequence: TGTGCCACGAAAGTGGAAGGTGAGACCCAGTACTTC. Protein sequence: CATKVEGETQYF.

This chain joins TRBV30 and TRBJ1-6; TRBD1 aligns across 11 bases. CDR1 is GTSNPN, CDR2 SVGIG, per germline (reference sequence). The CDR3 has 19 amino acids. The ends lost 0 bases at V and 0 bases at J; junction bases unmatched: 7. The CDR3 DNA sequence: TGTGCCTGGAGTGTACGGGGACAGGGGGTAGGCTCCTATAATTCACCCCTCCACTTT. It yields the protein CAWSVRGQGVGSYNSPLHF. The full variable domain, in which reference TRBV30 and TRBJ1-6 provide the parts outside the CDR3, is SQTIHQWPATLVQPVGSPLSLECTVEGTSNPNLYWYRQAAGRGLQLLFYSVGIGQISSEVPQNLSASRPQDRQFILSSKKLLLSDSGFYLCAWSVRGQGVGSYNSPLHFGNGTRLTVT.

The V call is TRBV4-1, the J call TRBJ1-3; perhaps TRBD1 as D (5 bases). Per the germline V gene, CDR1 is MGHRA and CDR2 is YSYEKL. This CDR3 has 17 amino acids. Trimming took off 1 base at V and 0 bases at J, with 13 bases between the two ends. As DNA, the CDR3 is TGCGCCAGCAGCCAAGGCCGGGACCTGAGCTCTGGAAACACCATATATTTT. Translating gives CASSQGRDLSSGNTIYF.

J is TRBJ2-5 and V is TRBV27, with D unclear. Germline assignment: CDR1 MNHEY and CDR2 SMNVEV (reference sequence). The CDR3 spans 11 residues. V was clipped by 8 bases and J by 0 bases, with 4 bases between them. CDR3 region: CASSHQETQYF. CDR3 sequence (DNA): TGTGCCAGCTCACACCAAGAGACCCAGTACTTC.

The V call is TRBV5-1, the J call TRBJ1-3; no reliable D call. The germline V and J ends were trimmed by 0 bases and 0 bases, with 10 bases remaining between them. This CDR3 spans 16 amino acids. Germline V gives CDR1 SGHRS, CDR2 YFSETQ. The DNA for the CDR3 is TGCGCCAGCAGCTTGGGTCCGGCCGGCTCTGGAAACACCATATATTTT. It codes for CASSLGPAGSGNTIYF.

CDR3 sequence: CAWSLIANSGANVLTF. The CDR3 region has the DNA TGTGCCTGGAGCTTGATAGCTAACTCTGGGGCCAACGTCCTGACTTTC. The V call is TRBV30, the J call TRBJ2-6; no definite D call. The CDR3 is 16 amino acids. CDR1 is GTSNPN, CDR2 SVGIG, per germline (reference sequence). V was pared by 3 bases and J by 0 bases, with 12 bases between.

V is TRBV7-3 and J is TRBJ2-1, with a weak D call TRBD2 (6 bases). Trimming took 5 bases from V and 2 from J, leaving 10 bases between them. Germline V lookup: CDR1 SGHTA, CDR2 FQGTGA. CDR3 size: 14 residues. Here the CDR3 DNA reads TGTGCCAGCAGCCCCGGGGGAACCTACAATGAGCAGTTCTTC. This encodes CASSPGGTYNEQFF.

By share, this clone counts as medium-sized (0.01 to 0.1%). The chain employs TRBV6-4 and TRBJ1-6, with no clear D. Germline assignment: CDR1 MRHNA and CDR2 SNTAGT. This CDR3 contains 13 residues. V was cut by 2 bases and J by 5 bases, with 4 bases left in between. The CDR3 region has the DNA TGTGCCAGCAGTGACGGAGATAATTCACCCCTCCACTTT. This encodes CASSDGDNSPLHF.

The chain combines TRBV2 with TRBJ1-2; possible D gene TRBD1, 6 bases. CDR3 length: 14 amino acids. Between the trimmed V and J ends, which lost 6 bases and 4 bases, there was a span of 15 bases. The germline CDR1 and CDR2 sequences are SNHLY and FYNNEI. The CDR3 DNA is TGTGCCAGCAGAGGTGGGGGCGAAATCTATGGCTACACCTTC. Amino acid sequence: CASRGGGEIYGYTF.

This chain links TRBV7-9 with TRBJ2-4; D remains unclear. V was pared by 0 bases and J by 6 bases, with 21 bases between. The CDR3 has 18 amino acids. The V gene's germline CDR1 is SEHNR and CDR2 FQNEAQ (reference sequence). DNA of the CDR3: TGTGCCAGCAGCTTAGCCTTCGGACGGACCGGCGATTTAAACATTCAGTACTTC. Its translation is CASSLAFGRTGDLNIQYF.

The V and J genes are TRBV7-9 and TRBJ2-4, with a tentative D call TRBD1 (6 bases). Per germline, CDR1 SEHNR and CDR2 FQNEAQ (reference sequence). CDR3 length: 16 amino acids. Trimming stripped 5 bases from V and 0 bases from J, with 14 bases between. The DNA for the CDR3 is TGTGCCAGCAGCAAAACAGGGATAGTAGCCAAAAACATTCAGTACTTC. It is translated as CASSKTGIVAKNIQYF.

The genes are TRBV5-6 and TRBJ1-3, with TRBD1 matching 7 bases. This CDR3 region has 14 residues. Germline CDR1 reads SGHDT; CDR2 reads YYEEEE. Trimming cost V 4 bases and J 4 bases; bases outside gene matches: 5. For the CDR3, the DNA is TGTGCCAGCAGCCAGACAGGGAGAGGAAACACCATATATTTT. Amino acids: CASSQTGRGNTIYF.